The 28 T cell receptor beta chains below all came from one sample that was sequenced in a study of blood T cell repertoires in COVID-19. The table came from immunoSEQ multiplex PCR; TCRdb's copy has only in-frame clones and leaves some out. The sample lists roughly 250,000 clones, about 90% seen once, with roughly 7.8% in the top ten. The sequencing input was peripheral blood. Receptor source: a man in his sixties who had recovered from COVID-19.

The chain recombines TRBV27 with TRBJ2-7; the D gene is possibly TRBD2 (7 bases). The V end was cut by 7 bases, the J end by 4 bases, with 17 bases between. Germline values: CDR1 MNHEY, CDR2 SMNVEV (reference sequence). The CDR3 extends over 14 amino acids. The CDR3 here is CASTKGGAGYEQYF. DNA for the CDR3: TGTGCCAGCACAAAGGGGGGGGCAGGGTACGAGCAGTACTTC.

The gene calls are TRBV7-2 and TRBJ2-5; unclear D gene. Between the trimmed V and J ends, which lost 5 bases and 4 bases, there was a span of 11 bases. Germline-derived CDR1 and CDR2 are SGHTA and FQGNSA. The CDR3 sequence is 13 residues long. DNA for the CDR3: TGTGCCAGCAGCATGCAAAGAGGAGAGACCCAGTACTTC. Translation: CASSMQRGETQYF.

The J gene is TRBJ1-5, the V gene TRBV7-2; D not resolved. The CDR3 is 15 amino acids. The germline V gene encodes CDR1 SGHTA and CDR2 FQGNSA. With 1 base removed from V and 4 bases from J, the gap between germline ends came to 11 bases. Here the CDR3 DNA reads TGTGCCAGCAGCTTAGTCTACCAGGTGAATCAGCCCCAGCATTTT. Translation: CASSLVYQVNQPQHF.

The chain links TRBV12-3 or TRBV12-4 to TRBJ1-1, with a weak D call TRBD1 (6 bases). The CDR3 is 13 amino acids. V shed 2 bases and J shed 3 bases, with 7 bases lying between them. CDR3 loop: CASSLTGHTEAFF. CDR3 bases: TGTGCCAGCAGTTTAACAGGGCACACTGAAGCTTTCTTT.

The gene calls are TRBV19 and TRBJ1-6; the match to TRBD1 covers 9 bases. This CDR3 spans 15 amino acids. Germline-derived CDR1 and CDR2 are LNHDA and SQIVND (reference sequence). With V trimmed by 9 bases and J by 6 bases, 9 bases remained unmatched. Written as DNA, the CDR3 is TGTGCCAGCGGAGGCGGGACAGGGAGTAATTCACCCCTCCACTTT. As protein: CASGGGTGSNSPLHF.

The gene calls are TRBV5-4 and TRBJ1-1, with D possibly matching TRBD1 (6 bases). The germline V gene encodes CDR1 SGHNT and CDR2 YYREEE (reference sequence). The CDR3 is 16 amino acids. Deletions cut 6 bases from V and 8 bases from J, with 26 bases between. The CDR3 reads CASTPAAGGLAGEAFF. The CDR3 DNA reads TGTGCCAGCACCCCCGCGGCGGGGGGCCTTGCCGGCGAAGCTTTCTTT. The full variable domain, rest sourced from reference TRBV5-4 and TRBJ1-1, is ETGVTQSPTHLIKTRGQQVTLRCSSQSGHNTVSWYQQALGQGPQFIFQYYREEENGRGNFPPRFSGLQFPNYSSELNVNALELDDSALYLCASTPAAGGLAGEAFFGQGTRLTVV.

The chain has TRBV7-9 and TRBJ2-1; 9 bases match TRBD1. CDR3 size: 16 residues. Per the germline V gene, CDR1 is SEHNR and CDR2 is FQNEAQ (reference sequence). J gave up 7 bases and V 4 bases, and 11 bases lay outside the gene matches. The CDR3 DNA reads TGTGCCAGCAGCTCTCCCGGGACAGGGAGTAGAAATGAGCAGTTCTTC. Its translation: CASSSPGTGSRNEQFF.

The chain links TRBV11-2 to TRBJ1-5; TRBD1 is a possible D gene (5 bases). This CDR3 has 14 amino acids. V lost 5 bases, J lost 7 bases, and 15 bases lay in between. CDR1 is SGHAT, CDR2 FQNNGV, per germline. The chain's CDR3 is CASSTQGAGQPQHF. CDR3 bases: TGTGCCAGCAGCACCCAGGGCGCTGGGCAGCCCCAGCATTTT.

The CDR3 DNA sequence: TGTGCCAGCAGCTTTGCGAGGAATCAGCCCCAGCATTTT. This encodes CASSFARNQPQHF. The chain uses TRBV7-2 and TRBJ1-5; no clear D. Trimming removed 3 bases at V and 4 bases at J, with 7 bases between. The CDR3 length is 13 residues. Germline V gives CDR1 SGHTA, CDR2 FQGNSA.

This clone has only one observation. V gene TRBV2 combines with J gene TRBJ2-7; TRBD1 matches 8 bases. This CDR3 region has 17 residues. CDR1 is SNHLY and CDR2 is FYNNEI in the germline V gene. Here the CDR3 DNA reads TGTGCCAGCAGTGTGGGAAGACAGGGGTCGTGGGCCTACGGGCAGTACGTC. This codes for CASSVGRQGSWAYGQYV.

The V and J genes are TRBV5-4 and TRBJ2-2; tentative D call: TRBD2 (7 bases). CDR3 length: 16 amino acids. CDR1 and CDR2 (germline): SGHNT, YYREEE (reference sequence). V was clipped by 5 bases and J by 0 bases, with 14 bases between them. CDR3 loop: CASSLAGAANTGELFF. CDR3 nucleotides: TGTGCCAGCAGTCTGGCGGGGGCGGCGAACACCGGGGAGCTGTTTTTT.

CDR3 bases: TGTGCTAGTGCCCCAGGGCACGTCCCAGTGTACACCATATATTTT. Its protein is CASAPGHVPVYTIYF. This chain links TRBV12-5 with TRBJ1-3; tentative D call: TRBD1 (5 bases). V lost 7 bases and J lost 8, with 21 bases in between. Germline CDR1 is LGHNT and CDR2 is FRNRAP. The CDR3 totals 15 residues.

The rearrangement joins TRBV10-3 to TRBJ2-3, with D uncertain. Looked up from germline, CDR1 is ENHRY and CDR2 is SYGVKD. Trimming left V 2 bases short and J 3 bases short, with 3 bases between. The CDR3 is made up of 12 amino acids. CDR3 protein: CAISEATDTQYF. The CDR3 DNA is TGTGCCATCAGTGAGGCGACAGATACGCAGTATTTT.

V usage is TRBV27 and J usage is TRBJ2-6; 8 bases are shared with TRBD1. The junction had 3 bases not matched to a gene; V was cut back by 5 bases and J by 0 bases. The germline V gene encodes CDR1 MNHEY and CDR2 SMNVEV (reference sequence). The CDR3 is made up of 16 amino acids. The CDR3 coding sequence is TGTGCCAGCAGTATGACAGGGGCCTCTGGGGCCAACGTCCTGACTTTC. Its protein is CASSMTGASGANVLTF.

The chain carries TRBV30 and TRBJ2-7; 8 bases are a match to TRBD2. V lost 0 bases to trimming and J lost 6 bases; unmatched junction nucleotides: 7. The CDR3 loop spans 14 amino acids. The germline V gene has CDR1 GTSNPN and CDR2 SVGIG (reference sequence). For the CDR3, the DNA is TGTGCCTGGAGTGTACTGGCGGGGGGCCGCGAGCAGTACTTC. This translates into CAWSVLAGGREQYF.

The chain joins TRBV18 to TRBJ1-2; maybe TRBD1 (5 bases). The V end was cut by 2 bases, the J end by 4 bases, with 14 bases between. The germline CDR1 and CDR2 sequences are KGHSH and LQKENI. The CDR3 loop spans 15 amino acids. CDR3: CASSPSRGQTYGYTF. For the CDR3, the DNA is TGTGCCAGCTCACCATCGCGCGGACAAACCTATGGCTACACCTTC.

This clone was counted once. This chain's CDR3 is CAISGDRNTEAFF. The CDR3 coding sequence is TGTGCCATCTCTGGGGACAGGAACACTGAAGCTTTCTTT. This chain uses TRBV10-3 with TRBJ1-1; TRBD1 aligns across 7 bases. This CDR3 is built from 13 residues. Germline loops: CDR1 ENHRY, CDR2 SYGVKD. V was pared by 8 bases and J by 1 base, with 4 bases of the junction left unmatched.

The chain links TRBV9 to TRBJ2-3; 7 nucleotides match TRBD2. This CDR3 is built from 14 residues. CDR1 SGDLS and CDR2 YYNGEE come from the germline V gene. Trimming at V came to 3 bases and at J to 3 bases, leaving 4 bases not matched to a gene. The CDR3 nucleotides are TGTGCCAGCAGCGCCGGGGGGTTGACAGATACGCAGTATTTT. Residues: CASSAGGLTDTQYF.

This sequence joins TRBV14 and TRBJ2-6; a weak D match, TRBD2 (7 bases). Trimming left V 0 bases short and J 2 bases short, with 11 bases between. Germline V gene data show CDR1 as SGHDN and CDR2 as FVKESK. This CDR3 contains 17 residues. CDR3 DNA: TGTGCCAGCAGCCAAGATTGGCGGGGGCCTGGGGCCAACGTCCTGACTTTC. This translates into CASSQDWRGPGANVLTF.

J is TRBJ2-3 and V is TRBV7-6; the match to TRBD1 covers 10 bases. Germline lookup yields CDR1 SGHVS and CDR2 FNYEAQ. The CDR3 totals 16 residues. V lost 1 base and J lost 5; bases outside the gene matches: 6. Written as DNA, the CDR3 is TGTGCCAGCAGCTTAGGGGCCGGGACAGGGGAAGATACGCAGTATTTT. Its translation: CASSLGAGTGEDTQYF.

The V gene is TRBV7-9, the J gene TRBJ1-1; D is uncertain. V lost 4 bases, J lost 7 bases, and 7 bases lay in between. The CDR3 length is 11 residues. The germline CDR1 and CDR2 sequences are SEHNR and FQNEAQ (reference sequence). The CDR3: CASSYHGEAFF. The CDR3 DNA is TGTGCCAGCAGCTATCACGGTGAAGCTTTCTTT.

The chain couples TRBV6-5 to TRBJ2-7, with 7 bases lining up with TRBD1. The CDR3 runs 15 residues. The J segment lost 4 bases and the V segment lost 2 bases, leaving 8 bases of the junction unmatched. Germline assignment: CDR1 MNHEY and CDR2 SVGAGI. The CDR3 region is CASSYRQGENYEQYF. CDR3 DNA sequence: TGTGCCAGCAGTTACCGACAGGGAGAAAATTACGAGCAGTACTTC.

The J gene is TRBJ1-5, the V gene TRBV19; TRBD1 agrees at 7 bases. Germline CDR1 reads LNHDA; CDR2 reads SQIVND (reference sequence). The CDR3 has 17 amino acids. V was clipped by 1 base and J by 2 bases; unmatched bases: 8. Here the CDR3 reads CASSIVGGTAGNQPQHF. CDR3 nucleotides: TGTGCCAGTAGTATAGTAGGCGGGACAGCCGGCAATCAGCCCCAGCATTTT. The full variable domain, completed using reference TRBV19 and TRBJ1-5, is DGGITQSPKYLFRKEGQNVTLSCEQNLNHDAMYWYRQDPGQGLRLIYYSQIVNDFQKGDIAEGYSVSREKKESFPLTVTSAQKNPTAFYLCASSIVGGTAGNQPQHFGDGTRLSIL.

The rearrangement uses TRBV7-9 and TRBJ2-3; D gene ambiguous. The CDR3 is 11 amino acids. Germline V gene data show CDR1 as SEHNR and CDR2 as FQNEAQ (reference sequence). Trimming pared 5 bases from V and 9 bases from J, leaving 9 bases between. CDR3 protein: CASSPTLTQYF. The CDR3 DNA reads TGTGCCAGCAGCCCAACATTAACGCAGTATTTT.

The rearrangement links TRBV11-2 to TRBJ2-5, with TRBD1 identical over 10 bases. CDR1 and CDR2 from the germline V gene are SGHAT and FQNNGV. With 3 bases clipped from V and 5 bases from J, the junction kept 3 bases outside the gene matches. CDR3 length: 14 amino acids. Written as DNA, the CDR3 is TGTGCCAGCAGCTTGGGACAGGGGTACGAGACCCAGTACTTC. Translated, it gives CASSLGQGYETQYF.

The rearrangement uses TRBV19 and TRBJ2-7; unclear D gene. V was clipped by 0 bases and J by 9 bases, with 12 bases between them. The CDR3 extends over 13 amino acids. CDR1 is LNHDA and CDR2 is SQIVND in the germline V gene (reference sequence). As DNA, the CDR3 is TGTGCCAGTAGTATAGATTTGGCTACGGGGCAGTACTTC. Protein: CASSIDLATGQYF. The complete variable domain, with remaining parts taken from reference TRBV19 and TRBJ2-7, reads DGGITQSPKYLFRKEGQNVTLSCEQNLNHDAMYWYRQDPGQGLRLIYYSQIVNDFQKGDIAEGYSVSREKKESFPLTVTSAQKNPTAFYLCASSIDLATGQYFGPGTRLTVT.

This chain connects TRBV3-1 (or the pseudogene TRBV3-2) to TRBJ1-1; a possible D gene is TRBD1 (5 bases). The CDR3 has 12 amino acids. The V end lost 4 bases, the J end lost 4 bases, and 7 bases lay between the germline ends. Germline lookup yields CDR1 LGHDT and CDR2 YNNKEL (reference sequence). Written as DNA, the CDR3 is TGTGCCAGCAGCCGCGGGACCACTGAAGCTTTCTTT. Amino acid sequence: CASSRGTTEAFF.

This sequence joins TRBV29-1 and TRBJ1-2; 7 bases align to TRBD1. This CDR3 comprises 12 residues. The germline V gene encodes CDR1 SQVTM and CDR2 ANQGSEA. CDR3 protein: CPTSTGAGGYTF. CDR3 coding DNA: TGCCCTACTTCCACAGGGGCGGGTGGCTACACCTTC.